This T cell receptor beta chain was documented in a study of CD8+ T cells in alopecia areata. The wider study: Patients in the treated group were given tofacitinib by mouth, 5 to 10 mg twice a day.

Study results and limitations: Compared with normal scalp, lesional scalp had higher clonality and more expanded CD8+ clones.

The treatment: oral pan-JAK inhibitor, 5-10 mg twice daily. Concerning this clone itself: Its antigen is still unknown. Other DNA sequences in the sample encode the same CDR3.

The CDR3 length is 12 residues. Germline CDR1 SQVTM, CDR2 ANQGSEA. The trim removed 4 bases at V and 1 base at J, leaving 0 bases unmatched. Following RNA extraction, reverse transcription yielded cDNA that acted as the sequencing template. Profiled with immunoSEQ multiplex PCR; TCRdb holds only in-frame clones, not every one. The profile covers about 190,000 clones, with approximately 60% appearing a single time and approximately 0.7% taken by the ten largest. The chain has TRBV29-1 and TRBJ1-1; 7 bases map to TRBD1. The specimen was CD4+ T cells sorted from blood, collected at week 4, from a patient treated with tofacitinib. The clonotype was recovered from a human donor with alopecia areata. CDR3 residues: CSVGQGNTEAFF. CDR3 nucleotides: TGCAGCGTTGGACAGGGGAACACTGAAGCTTTCTTT.